This is a list of T cell receptor beta chains from one sample in a study of blood T cell repertoires in COVID-19. Only in-frame clones appear in the TCRdb table, and some are missing; sequencing was by immunoSEQ multiplex PCR. The sample lists under 200,000 clones; around 82% were seen once. The sample was PBMCs or T cells enriched from blood (not recorded which). The origin of the receptors is a man aged 55 to 69 who had recovered from COVID-19. The conserved cysteine and the conserved F or W are not part of the CDR3 here. D genes are given only for firm matches.

>-|TRBJ1-3|TRBV13
ASSFNSVSGNTIY
>-|TRBJ2-3|TRBV24-1
ATSDLGGTDTQY
>-|TRBJ1-3|TRBV2
ASTRDTGSGNTIY
>TRBD1|TRBJ1-4|TRBV19
ASSDGQGAVGEKLF
>-|TRBJ1-6|TRBV6-5
ASSREMGFNSPLH
>TRBD1|TRBJ2-1|TRBV27
ASSLGQGYNEQF
>TRBD1|TRBJ1-3|TRBV5-1
ASTPGQGAGNTIY
>-|TRBJ1-1|TRBV2
ASSKDSHTEAF
>TRBD2|TRBJ2-7|TRBV5-1
ASSLAGGSPYEQY
>TRBD1|TRBJ1-2|TRBV28
ASSLTGTANYGYT
>-|TRBJ2-7|TRBV6-5
ASVSVSYEQY
>-|TRBJ2-1|TRBV19
ASSKTGLPRPNEQF
>TRBD1|TRBJ1-3|TRBV5-6
ASSFGRGTGNTIY
>-|TRBJ2-7|TRBV9
ASSVRQEHFYEQY
>-|TRBJ1-1|TRBV9
ASSPRVYTEAF
>-|TRBJ1-2|TRBV7-2
ASSLGANYGYT
>TRBD1|TRBJ2-5|TRBV18
ASSLGQGPTQY
>-|TRBJ2-3|TRBV7-7
ASSLGDTSTDTQY